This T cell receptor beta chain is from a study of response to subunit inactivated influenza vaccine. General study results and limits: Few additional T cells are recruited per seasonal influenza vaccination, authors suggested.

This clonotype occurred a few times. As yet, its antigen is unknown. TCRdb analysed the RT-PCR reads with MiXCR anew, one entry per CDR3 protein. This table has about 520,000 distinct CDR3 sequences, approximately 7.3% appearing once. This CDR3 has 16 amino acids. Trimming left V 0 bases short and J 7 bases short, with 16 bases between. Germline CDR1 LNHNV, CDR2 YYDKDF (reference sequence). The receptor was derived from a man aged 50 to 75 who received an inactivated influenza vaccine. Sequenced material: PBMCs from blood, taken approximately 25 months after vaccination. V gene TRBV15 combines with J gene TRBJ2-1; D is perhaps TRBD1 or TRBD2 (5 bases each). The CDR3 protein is CATSRDPGPLWNEQFF. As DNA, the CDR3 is TGTGCCACCAGCAGAGATCCGGGACCTCTGTGGAATGAGCAGTTCTTC. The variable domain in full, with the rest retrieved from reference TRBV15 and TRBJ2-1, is DAMVIQNPRYQVTQFGKPVTLSCSQTLNHNVMYWYQQKSSQAPKLLFHYYDKDFNNEADTPDNFQSRRPNTSFCFLDIRSPGLGDTAMYLCATSRDPGPLWNEQFFGPGTRLTVL.